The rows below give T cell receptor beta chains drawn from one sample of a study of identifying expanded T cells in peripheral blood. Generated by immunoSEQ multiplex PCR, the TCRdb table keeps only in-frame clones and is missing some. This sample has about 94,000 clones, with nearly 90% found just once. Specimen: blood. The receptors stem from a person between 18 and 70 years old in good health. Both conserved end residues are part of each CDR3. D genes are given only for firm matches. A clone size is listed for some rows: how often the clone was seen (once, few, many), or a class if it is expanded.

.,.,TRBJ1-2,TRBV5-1,CASSLASGRGNYGYTF,TGCGCCAGCAGCTTGGCCAGTGGGCGGGGTAACTATGGCTACACCTTC
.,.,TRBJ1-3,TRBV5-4,CASSPSPGGGNTIYF,TGTGCCAGCAGCCCCTCCCCGGGAGGTGGAAACACCATATATTTT
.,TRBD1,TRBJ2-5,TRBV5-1,CASSIGGQAGETQYF,TGCGCCAGCAGCATCGGCGGACAGGCGGGTGAGACCCAGTACTTC
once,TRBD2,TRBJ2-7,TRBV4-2,CASSQSTSGGAQGEQYF,TGTGCCAGCAGCCAATCGACTAGCGGGGGGGCCCAAGGCGAGCAGTACTTC
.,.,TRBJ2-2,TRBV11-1,CASSFGPGELFF,TGTGCCAGCAGCTTCGGGCCCGGGGAGCTGTTTTTT
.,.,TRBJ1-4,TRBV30,CAWSQATNEKLFF,TGTGCCTGGTCACAGGCAACTAATGAAAAACTGTTTTTT
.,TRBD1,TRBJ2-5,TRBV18,CASSPPTGPETQYF,TGTGCCAGCTCACCGCCGACAGGGCCAGAGACCCAGTACTTC
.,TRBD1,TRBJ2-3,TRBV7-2,CASSFGTGGENTQYF,TGTGCCAGCAGCTTCGGGACAGGGGGCGAGAATACGCAGTATTTT
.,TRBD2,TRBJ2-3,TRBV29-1,CSVMGLGTDTQYF,TGCAGCGTTATGGGACTAGGCACAGATACGCAGTATTTT
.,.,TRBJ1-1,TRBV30,CAWSPRGGRTEAFF,TGTGCCTGGAGTCCCCGGGGAGGGAGGACTGAAGCTTTCTTT
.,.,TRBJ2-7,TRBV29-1,CSALGDRDYEQYF,TGCAGCGCCCTGGGGGACCGGGACTACGAGCAGTACTTC
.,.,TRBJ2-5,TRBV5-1,CASTQGGGETQYF,TGCGCCAGCACCCAGGGAGGAGGGGAGACCCAGTACTTC
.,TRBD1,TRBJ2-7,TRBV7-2,CASSFATGTSYEQYF,TGTGCCAGCAGCTTTGCGACAGGGACCTCCTACGAGCAGTACTTC
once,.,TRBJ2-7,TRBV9,CASSVAGHGVASYEQYF,TGTGCCAGCAGCGTAGCGGGGCACGGTGTGGCTTCCTACGAGCAGTACTTC
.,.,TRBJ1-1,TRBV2,CASSESVGAVNTEAFF,TGTGCCAGCAGTGAAAGTGTGGGGGCCGTGAACACTGAAGCTTTCTTT
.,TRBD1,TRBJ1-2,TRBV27,CASSSTSLTGFYGYTF,TGTGCCAGCAGTTCAACTTCATTGACAGGGTTCTATGGCTACACCTTC
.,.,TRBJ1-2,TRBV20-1,CSAREGNGYTF,TGCAGTGCTAGAGAAGGGAATGGCTACACCTTC
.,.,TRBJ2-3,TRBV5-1,CASSFGSFTDTQYF,TGCGCCAGTTCGTTCGGGTCTTTCACAGATACGCAGTATTTT
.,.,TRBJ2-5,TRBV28,CASSLAGIQETQYF,TGTGCCAGCAGTTTAGCAGGAATACAAGAGACCCAGTACTTC
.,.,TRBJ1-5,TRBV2,CASSEALGLRQPQHF,TGTGCCAGCAGTGAAGCGCTAGGGCTTCGCCAGCCCCAGCATTTT
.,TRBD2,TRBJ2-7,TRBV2,CASSVERGAYEQYF,TGTGCCAGCAGTGTAGAGCGGGGGGCCTACGAGCAGTACTTC
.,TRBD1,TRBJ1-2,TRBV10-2,CATSVPDRGNYGYTF,TGCGCCACCAGTGTCCCGGACAGGGGAAACTATGGCTACACCTTC
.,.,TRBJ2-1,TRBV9,CASSVSHRGDNEQFF,TGTGCCAGCAGCGTTTCCCATCGGGGAGACAATGAGCAGTTCTTC
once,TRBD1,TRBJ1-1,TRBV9,CASSSGTGGTEAFF,TGTGCCAGCAGCTCAGGGACAGGGGGGACTGAAGCTTTCTTT
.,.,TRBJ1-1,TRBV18,CASSLKGTANTEAFF,TGTGCCAGCTCACTCAAAGGGACCGCGAACACTGAAGCTTTCTTT
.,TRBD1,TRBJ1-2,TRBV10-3,CAINQGGNYGYTF,TGTGCCATCAACCAGGGGGGGAACTATGGCTACACCTTC
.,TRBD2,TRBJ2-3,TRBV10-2,CASILTSAADTQYF,TGCGCCAGCATTTTAACTAGCGCGGCAGATACGCAGTATTTT
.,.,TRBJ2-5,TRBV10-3,CAIGVLARQETQYF,TGTGCCATCGGGGTTTTAGCGCGCCAAGAGACCCAGTACTTC
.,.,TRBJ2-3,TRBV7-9,CASSSTHSDTQYF,TGTGCCAGCAGCTCGACCCATTCAGATACGCAGTATTTT
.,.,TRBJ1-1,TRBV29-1,CSVESLPEAFF,TGCAGCGTTGAGAGTTTGCCTGAAGCTTTCTTT
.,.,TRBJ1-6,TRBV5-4,CASSRTGLIIDSPLHF,TGTGCCAGCAGCCGTACAGGGTTGATAATAGATTCACCCCTCCACTTT
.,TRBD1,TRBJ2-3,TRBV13,CASSSGTGTDTQYF,TGTGCCAGCAGCTCCGGGACAGGGACAGATACGCAGTATTTT
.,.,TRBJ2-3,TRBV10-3,CAIRKRDQLLGTDTQYF,TGTGCCATCAGGAAACGGGACCAACTACTCGGCACAGATACGCAGTATTTT
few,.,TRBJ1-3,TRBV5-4,CASSLANTIYF,TGTGCCAGCAGCTTGGCCAACACCATATATTTT
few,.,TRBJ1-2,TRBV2,CASRQQNYGYTF,TGTGCCAGCAGACAGCAGAACTATGGCTACACCTTC
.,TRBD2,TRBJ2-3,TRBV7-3,CASSLTGRGAGDTQYF,TGTGCCAGCAGCTTAACGGGGCGGGGGGCGGGAGATACGCAGTATTTT
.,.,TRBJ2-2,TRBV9,CASSVGVNTGELFF,TGTGCCAGCAGCGTCGGGGTGAACACCGGGGAGCTGTTTTTT
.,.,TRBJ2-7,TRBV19,CASSMGTTYEQYF,TGTGCCAGTAGTATGGGCACTACCTACGAGCAGTACTTC
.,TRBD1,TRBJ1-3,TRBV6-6,CASRTMDRAGNTIYF,TGTGCCAGCAGAACGATGGACAGGGCGGGAAACACCATATATTTT
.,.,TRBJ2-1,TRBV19,CASSIGAWVTYNEQFF,TGTGCCAGTAGTATAGGAGCGTGGGTAACCTACAATGAGCAGTTCTTC
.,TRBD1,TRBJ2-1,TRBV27,CASRRGQASYNEQFF,TGTGCCAGCAGACGGGGACAGGCCTCCTACAATGAGCAGTTCTTC
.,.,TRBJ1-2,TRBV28,CASRLGGGPNYGYTF,TGTGCCAGCCGGTTAGGTGGCGGTCCTAACTATGGCTACACCTTC
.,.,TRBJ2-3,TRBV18,CASSPQGGWTDTQYF,TGTGCCAGCTCACCCCAGGGAGGTTGGACAGATACGCAGTATTTT
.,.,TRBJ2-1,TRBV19,CASTPMGGHEQFF,TGTGCCAGTACCCCAATGGGGGGGCATGAGCAGTTCTTC
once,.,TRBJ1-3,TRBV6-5,CASQPQKGNTIYF,TGTGCCAGCCAGCCACAGAAAGGAAACACCATATATTTT
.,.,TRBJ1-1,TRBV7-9,CASSLDGVAGDTEAFF,TGTGCCAGCAGCTTAGATGGGGTAGCCGGGGACACTGAAGCTTTCTTT
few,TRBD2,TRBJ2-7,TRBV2,CASSERGGSYEQYF,TGTGCCAGCAGTGAACGGGGGGGATCCTACGAGCAGTACTTC
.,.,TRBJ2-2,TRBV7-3,CASRWTMNTGELFF,TGTGCCAGCAGATGGACCATGAACACCGGGGAGCTGTTTTTT
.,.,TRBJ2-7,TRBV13,CASSLGASGSYEQYF,TGTGCCAGCAGCTTAGGGGCCAGTGGGTCCTACGAGCAGTACTTC
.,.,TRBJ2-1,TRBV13,CASSHSPGREQFF,TGTGCCAGCAGCCACTCCCCAGGGCGCGAGCAGTTCTTC
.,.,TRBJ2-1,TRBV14,CASSQARKNEQFF,TGTGCCAGCAGCCAAGCCCGGAAGAATGAGCAGTTCTTC
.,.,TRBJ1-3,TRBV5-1,CASSLGGLDSGNTIYF,TGCGCCAGCAGCTTGGGGGGCCTTGACTCTGGAAACACCATATATTTT
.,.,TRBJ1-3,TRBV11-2,CASSLLRQISSGNTIYF,TGTGCCAGCAGCCTCCTTCGACAGATTAGCTCTGGAAACACCATATATTTT
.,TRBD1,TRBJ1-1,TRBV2,CASSERDSKPEAFF,TGTGCCAGCAGTGAAAGGGACAGTAAACCTGAAGCTTTCTTT
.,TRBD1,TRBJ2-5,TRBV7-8,CASSPNRGHGETQYF,TGTGCCAGCAGCCCTAACAGGGGGCATGGGGAGACCCAGTACTTC
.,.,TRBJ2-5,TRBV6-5,CASSSPGETQYF,TGTGCCAGCAGTTCCCCGGGGGAGACCCAGTACTTC
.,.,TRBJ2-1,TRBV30,CAWSVRFQGNEQFF,TGTGCCTGGAGTGTGCGGTTTCAAGGGAATGAGCAGTTCTTC
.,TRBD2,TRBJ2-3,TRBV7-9,CASSSAPRGNTQYF,TGTGCCAGCAGCTCCGCGCCGCGGGGGAATACGCAGTATTTT